The next 6 T cell receptor beta chains were all read from a single sample in a study of blood T cell repertoires in COVID-19. Profiled with immunoSEQ multiplex PCR; TCRdb holds only in-frame clones, not every one. The sample holds a few hundred thousand clones, about 83% seen once. Sequenced material: peripheral blood. The origin of the receptors is a man aged 25-45 years who had recovered from COVID-19.

The CDR3 region has the DNA TGTGCCAGCAGCCTGAACAGGGGCGGCTACACCTTC. The encoded protein is CASSLNRGGYTF. This rearrangement joins TRBV5-6 to TRBJ1-2, with 7 bases fitting TRBD1. The CDR3 is 12 amino acids. Trimming removed 4 bases from V and 8 bases from J; junction bases left unmatched: 5. From germline, CDR1 is SGHDT and CDR2 YYEEEE.

The V and J genes are TRBV5-6 and TRBJ1-2; TRBD1 is a possible D gene (5 bases). Germline CDR1 reads SGHDT; CDR2 reads YYEEEE. The V end lost 4 bases, the J end lost 2 bases, and 24 bases lay between the germline ends. This CDR3 contains 18 residues. DNA of the CDR3: TGTGCCAGCAGCCATAAGGTGGGGCTGAAAAGGATGAACTATGGCTACACCTTC. This codes for CASSHKVGLKRMNYGYTF.

This chain connects TRBV9 to TRBJ2-5; D gene ambiguous. The CDR3 runs to 16 residues. CDR1 SGDLS and CDR2 YYNGEE come from the germline V gene. V was shortened by 3 bases and J by 1 base, with 16 bases between the two germline ends. Here the CDR3 DNA reads TGTGCCAGCAGCGGGCCACTGCTGGGCAGCCAAGAGACCCAGTACTTC. This gives the protein CASSGPLLGSQETQYF.

A single count supports this clone. The chain employs TRBV10-3 and TRBJ2-2; 8 bases agree with TRBD1. CDR1 is ENHRY, CDR2 SYGVKD, per germline. The CDR3 has 13 residues. The ends lost 10 bases at V and 1 base at J; junction bases unmatched: 2. CDR3 nucleotide sequence: TGTGCCACCGGACAGGGGAACACCGGGGAGCTGTTTTTT. Encoded protein: CATGQGNTGELFF.

The chain's CDR3 is CASSQVDTNTQYF. CDR3 sequence (DNA): TGCGCCAGCAGCCAAGTGGATACTAATACGCAGTATTTT. The V gene is TRBV5-1, the J gene TRBJ2-3, with D unclear. The ends were cut back, 4 bases at V and 7 bases at J, with 13 bases in the middle. The CDR3 runs 13 residues. Per germline, CDR1 SGHRS and CDR2 YFSETQ.

The chain couples TRBV3-1 (or the pseudogene TRBV3-2) to TRBJ2-1, with a tentative D call TRBD2 (5 bases). The V end lost 0 bases, the J end lost 2 bases, and 17 bases lay between the germline ends. The CDR3 consists of 18 residues. Germline V gives CDR1 LGHDT, CDR2 YNNKEL (reference sequence). The CDR3 region is CASSQERSSIIPYNEQFF. The CDR3 DNA reads as TGTGCCAGCAGCCAAGAGAGGTCTAGCATTATCCCCTACAATGAGCAGTTCTTC.